This TCR beta chain was recorded in a study of OX40 agonist ivuxolimab in advanced cancers. Study information: Patients were infused with ivuxolimab every 2 weeks at 0.01 to 10 mg/kg.

Repertoires were generated with immunoSEQ multiplex PCR, while TCRdb's copy carries only in-frame clones and drops some. The table lists roughly 70,000 clones, roughly 85% of them singletons. Study results and caveats: There were also nonresponders showing low normalized T-cell clonal expansion. With doses of 0.1 to 3.0 mg/kg, CD4+ and CD8+ blood T cells had undergone clonal expansion by week 6.

Individuals having autoimmune disease history or systemic immunosuppression were not enrolled. V shed 2 bases and J shed 1 base, with 12 bases lying between them. Germline lookup yields CDR1 MNHNY and CDR2 SVGAGI (reference sequence). This CDR3 has 15 amino acids. In the case of this clone: Its antigen is not identified.

The chain links TRBV6-6 to TRBJ2-7, with D possibly being TRBD1 or TRBD2 (5 bases each). Sequences were derived from CD4+ or CD8+ T cells sorted from blood, sampled in a trial of the OX40 agonist ivuxolimab. The sequence derives from an adult with an advanced solid tumor such as melanoma, head and neck, liver or kidney cancer. The CDR3 DNA sequence: TGTGCCAGCAGTTACGGGACGGGTCGGTCCTACGAGCAGTACTTC. As protein: CASSYGTGRSYEQYF.